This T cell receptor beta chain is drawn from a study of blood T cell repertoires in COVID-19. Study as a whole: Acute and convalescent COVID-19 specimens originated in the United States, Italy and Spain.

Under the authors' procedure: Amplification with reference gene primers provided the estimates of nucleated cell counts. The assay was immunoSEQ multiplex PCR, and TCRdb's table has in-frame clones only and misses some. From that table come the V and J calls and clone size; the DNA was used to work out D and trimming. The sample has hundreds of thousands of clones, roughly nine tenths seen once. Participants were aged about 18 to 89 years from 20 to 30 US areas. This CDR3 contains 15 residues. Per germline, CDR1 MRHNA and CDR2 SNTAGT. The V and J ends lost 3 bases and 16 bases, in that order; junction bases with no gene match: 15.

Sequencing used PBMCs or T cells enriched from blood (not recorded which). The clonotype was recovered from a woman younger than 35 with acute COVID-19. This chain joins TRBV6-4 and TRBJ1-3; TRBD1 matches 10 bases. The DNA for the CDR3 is TGTGCCAGCAGTGAACCCGACAGGGGGCGGACCGTCGTTTATTTT. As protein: CASSEPDRGRTVVYF.